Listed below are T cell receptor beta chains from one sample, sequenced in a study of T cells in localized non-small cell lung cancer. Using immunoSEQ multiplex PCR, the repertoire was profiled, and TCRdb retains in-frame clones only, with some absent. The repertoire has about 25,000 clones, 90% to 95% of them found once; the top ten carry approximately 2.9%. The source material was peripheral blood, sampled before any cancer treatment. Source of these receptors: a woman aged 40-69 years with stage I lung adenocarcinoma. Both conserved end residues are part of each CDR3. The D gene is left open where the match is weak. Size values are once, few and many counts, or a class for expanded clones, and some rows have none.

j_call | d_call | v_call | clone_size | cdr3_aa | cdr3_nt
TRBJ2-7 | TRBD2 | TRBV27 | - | CASSAAGTSSYEQYF | TGTGCCAGCAGTGCCGCAGGGACTAGCTCCTACGAGCAGTACTTC
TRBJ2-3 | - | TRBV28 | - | CASSYTPRLPDTQYF | TGTGCCAGTTCGTATACCCCCAGATTGCCAGATACGCAGTATTTT
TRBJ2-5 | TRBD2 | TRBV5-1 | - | CASSVGTSDQETQYF | TGCGCCAGCAGCGTTGGGACTAGCGACCAAGAGACCCAGTACTTC
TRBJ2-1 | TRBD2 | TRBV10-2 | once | CASSVARGGEQFF | TGCGCCAGCAGTGTGGCGCGGGGGGGTGAGCAGTTCTTC
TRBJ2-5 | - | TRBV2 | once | CASSERSETQYF | TGTGCCAGCAGTGAACGGTCGGAGACCCAGTACTTC
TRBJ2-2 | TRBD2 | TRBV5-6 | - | CASSPMVGLAPSGELFF | TGTGCCAGCAGCCCGATGGTTGGACTAGCGCCGTCCGGGGAGCTGTTTTTT
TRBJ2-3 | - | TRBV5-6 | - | CASSLGLSPDTQYF | TGTGCCAGCAGCTTGGGACTGAGCCCAGATACGCAGTATTTT
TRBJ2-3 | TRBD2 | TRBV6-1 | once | CASSDPLLAGTDTQYF | TGTGCCAGCAGTGACCCCTTACTAGCGGGCACAGATACGCAGTATTTT
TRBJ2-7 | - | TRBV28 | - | CASRLNGRTFPYEQYF | TGTGCCAGTCGACTTAATGGGAGGACCTTCCCCTACGAGCAGTACTTC
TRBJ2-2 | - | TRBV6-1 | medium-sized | CASSEWRGTGELFF | TGTGCCAGCAGTGAATGGCGGGGCACCGGGGAGCTGTTTTTT
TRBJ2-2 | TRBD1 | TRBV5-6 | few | CASSNHDRARAGELFF | TGTGCCAGCAGCAACCACGACAGGGCCCGGGCCGGGGAGCTGTTTTTT
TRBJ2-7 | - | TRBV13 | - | CASSSERKQYF | TGTGCCAGCAGCTCAGAGAGGAAGCAGTACTTC
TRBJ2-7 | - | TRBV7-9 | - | CASSLYNEQYF | TGTGCCAGCAGCTTATATAACGAGCAGTACTTC
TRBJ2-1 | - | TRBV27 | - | CASRRPRQGLNNEQFF | TGTGCCAGCAGGAGACCCCGGCAGGGGCTCAACAATGAGCAGTTCTTC
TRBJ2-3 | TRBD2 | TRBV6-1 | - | CASSVPSGRSTDTQYF | TGTGCCAGCAGTGTACCTAGCGGGAGGTCCACAGATACGCAGTATTTT
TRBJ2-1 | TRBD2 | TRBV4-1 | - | CASSQVPPTSGSYNEQFF | TGCGCCAGCAGCCAAGTCCCCCCGACTAGCGGCTCCTACAATGAGCAGTTCTTC
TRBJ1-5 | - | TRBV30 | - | CAWSSHRDNQPQHF | TGTGCCTGGAGTTCCCACAGGGACAATCAGCCCCAGCATTTT
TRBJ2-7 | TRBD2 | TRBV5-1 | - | CASSFLPTSGSSYEQYF | TGCGCCAGCAGCTTTCTTCCTACTAGCGGGAGTTCCTACGAGCAGTACTTC
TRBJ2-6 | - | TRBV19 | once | CASSMDGSSGANVLTF | TGTGCCAGTAGTATGGACGGCAGCTCTGGGGCCAACGTCCTGACTTTC
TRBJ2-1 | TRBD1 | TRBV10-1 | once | CASCRDRTYNEQFF | TGCGCCAGCTGCCGGGACAGGACTTACAATGAGCAGTTCTTC
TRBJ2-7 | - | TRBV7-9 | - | CASSPRRTGASEQYF | TGTGCCAGCAGCCCAAGGAGAACGGGAGCCTCCGAGCAGTACTTC
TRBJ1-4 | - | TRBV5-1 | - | CASAPGWGTNEKLFF | TGCGCCAGCGCCCCGGGTTGGGGGACTAATGAAAAACTGTTTTTT
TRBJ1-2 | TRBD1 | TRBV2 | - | CAGGTGGIRGYTF | TGTGCCGGAGGGACAGGAGGAATAAGGGGCTACACCTTC